The present T cell receptor beta chain was sequenced within a study of Ad26.COV2.S vaccination and SARS-CoV-2 variants. Study summary: The Ad26.COV2.S arm of the COV1001 trial was where the donor was placed. Intramuscular Ad26.COV2.S doses were given once or twice, 56 days apart. Broader study findings: There was a possibility that the TCR breadth and depth analyses underestimated total T cell responses.

Turning to this clone: What it binds is unknown.

The CDR3 is 14 residues long. Germline-derived CDR1 and CDR2 are MNHGY and SVAAGI. Trimming at V came to 10 bases and at J to 2 bases, leaving 9 bases not matched to a gene. Documented treatment: 15 to 20 received Ad26.COV2.S at low or high dose, single or two shots; roughly five received placebo; per-sample allocation not given. Sampling was performed 63 days after the first vaccine or placebo injection. Measured with immunoSEQ multiplex PCR; TCRdb has only the in-frame clones, and not every one. The table lists some 390,000 clones, about 89% of them singletons, with approximately 1.9% in the top ten.

This chain links TRBV6-9 with TRBJ2-7; the match to TRBD2 covers 9 bases. The sequence derives from a person between 18 and 60 years old who received the Ad26.COV2.S COVID-19 vaccine or a placebo. The starting material was peripheral blood, obtained in a trial of Ad26.COV2.S vaccine versus placebo. Here the CDR3 reads CAITKRLAAYEQYF. DNA for the CDR3: TGTGCCATCACAAAAAGACTAGCGGCCTACGAGCAGTACTTC.